This T cell receptor beta chain was retrieved from a study of blood T cell repertoires in COVID-19. Study details: Acute and convalescent COVID-19 samples came from the United States, Italy and Spain. T cells, B-cell-depleted T cells, or PBMCs supplied cDNA or gDNA.

TCRdb's table, derived via immunoSEQ multiplex PCR, lists solely in-frame clones and lacks some. The sample contains roughly 700,000 clones, 70% to 90% of which appear only once. The clonotype originates from a young woman with acute or convalescent COVID-19. Sequenced sample: peripheral blood.

CDR3 sequence: CASSPGAGAHNQPQHF. CDR3 in DNA: TGTGCCAGCAGCCCCGGGGCGGGGGCCCACAATCAGCCCCAGCATTTT. This chain links TRBV11-3 with TRBJ1-5, with D maybe TRBD1 (6 bases). The CDR3 contains 16 residues. Germline V lookup: CDR1 SGHNT, CDR2 YENEEA. V shed 5 bases and J shed 3 bases, with 17 bases lying between them.